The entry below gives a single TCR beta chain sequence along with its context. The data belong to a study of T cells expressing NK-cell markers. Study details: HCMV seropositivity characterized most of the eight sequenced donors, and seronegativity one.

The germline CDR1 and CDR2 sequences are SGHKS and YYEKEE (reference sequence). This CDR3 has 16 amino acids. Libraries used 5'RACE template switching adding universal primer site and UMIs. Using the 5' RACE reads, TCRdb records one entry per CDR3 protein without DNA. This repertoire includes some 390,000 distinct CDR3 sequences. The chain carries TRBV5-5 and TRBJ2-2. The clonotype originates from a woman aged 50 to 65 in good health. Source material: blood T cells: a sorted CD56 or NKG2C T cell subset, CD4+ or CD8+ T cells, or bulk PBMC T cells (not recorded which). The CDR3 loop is CASSFFEAAQTGELFF.